This entry lists 3 T cell receptor beta chains sequenced from one sample in a study of tumor and adjacent non-tumor tissue in lung cancer. TCRbeta libraries were built with three rounds of nested PCR, modified from ARM-PCR. From the multiplex PCR reads, TCRdb called clonotypes with MiXCR, one entry per CDR3 protein. There are fewer than 100,000 distinct CDR3 sequences in the sample; 76% occur only once, and around a fifth lies in the top ten. The template was RNA from unsorted bulk tissue. The normal lung tissue was taken more than 3 cm from the tumor edge. Sequences were obtained from distant non-tumor lung tissue. Receptors originate from a woman between 45 and 60 years old with non-small cell lung cancer.

As to this clonotype: One end of the junction is discordant with germline, which a read error may explain. CDR3 residues: CASSCSGAGSEGPQETKYF. CDR3 coding DNA: TGTGCCAGCAGCTGCAGCGGAGCGGGGAGTGAAGGTCCCCAAGAGACCAAGTACTTC. The V and J genes are TRBV6-6 and TRBJ2-5; TRBD2 agrees at 7 bases. Germline values: CDR1 MNHNY, CDR2 SVGAGI (reference sequence). The CDR3 consists of 19 residues.

In this sample, this clonotype turned up many times. This sequence joins TRBV5-4 and TRBJ2-4, with a weak D call TRBD2 (6 bases). V was cut by 1 base and J by 4 bases, with 9 bases left in between. The CDR3 spans 14 residues. Germline V gene data show CDR1 as SGHNT and CDR2 as YYREEE (reference sequence). For the CDR3, the DNA is TGTGCCAGCAGCTTGAAAGGGACTAAAAACATTCAGTACTTC. This codes for CASSLKGTKNIQYF.

This clonotype showed up just once. The J gene is TRBJ1-5, the V gene TRBV10-2; no reliable D call. V gave up 4 bases and J gave up 16 bases, with 23 bases separating them. This CDR3 has 14 amino acids. Germline V lookup: CDR1 WSHSY, CDR2 SAAADI. The CDR3 region is CASSGAGAQHHQHF. In DNA form, the CDR3 reads TGCGCCAGCAGTGGGGCTGGTGCGCAGCATCACCAACATTTT.